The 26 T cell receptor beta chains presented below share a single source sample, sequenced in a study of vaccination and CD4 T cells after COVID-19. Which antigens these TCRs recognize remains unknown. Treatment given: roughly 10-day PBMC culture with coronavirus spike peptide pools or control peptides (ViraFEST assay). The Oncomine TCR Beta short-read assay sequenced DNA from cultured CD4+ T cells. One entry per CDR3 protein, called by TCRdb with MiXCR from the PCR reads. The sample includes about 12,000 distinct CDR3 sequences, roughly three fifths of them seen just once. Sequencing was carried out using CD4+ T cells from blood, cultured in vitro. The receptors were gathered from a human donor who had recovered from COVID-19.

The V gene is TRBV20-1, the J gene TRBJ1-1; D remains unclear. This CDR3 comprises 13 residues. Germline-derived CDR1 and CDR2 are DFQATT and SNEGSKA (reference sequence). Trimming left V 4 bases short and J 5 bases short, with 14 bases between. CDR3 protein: CSATSSGETEAFF. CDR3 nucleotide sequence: TGCAGTGCTACATCCAGCGGGGAGACTGAAGCTTTCTTT.

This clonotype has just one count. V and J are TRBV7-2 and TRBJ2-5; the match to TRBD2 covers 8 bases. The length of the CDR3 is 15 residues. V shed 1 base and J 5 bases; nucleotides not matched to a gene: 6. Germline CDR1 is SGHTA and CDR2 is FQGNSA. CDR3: CASSLGSGTVETQYF. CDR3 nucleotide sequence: TGTGCCAGCAGCTTAGGTAGCGGGACGGTTGAGACCCAGTACTTC.

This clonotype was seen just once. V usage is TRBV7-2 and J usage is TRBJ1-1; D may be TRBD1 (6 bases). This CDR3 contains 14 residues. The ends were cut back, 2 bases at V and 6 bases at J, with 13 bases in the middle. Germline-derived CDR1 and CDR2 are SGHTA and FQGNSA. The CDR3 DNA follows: TGTGCCAGCAGCTTAATACAGGGTAGCGCTGAAGCTTTCTTT. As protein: CASSLIQGSAEAFF.

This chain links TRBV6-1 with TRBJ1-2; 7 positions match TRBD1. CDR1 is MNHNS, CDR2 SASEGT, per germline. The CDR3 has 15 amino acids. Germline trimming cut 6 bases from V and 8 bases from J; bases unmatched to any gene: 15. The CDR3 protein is CASSESGDSRRGYTF. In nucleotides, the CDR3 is TGTGCCAGCAGCGAAAGTGGGGACAGTCGTCGGGGCTACACCTTC.

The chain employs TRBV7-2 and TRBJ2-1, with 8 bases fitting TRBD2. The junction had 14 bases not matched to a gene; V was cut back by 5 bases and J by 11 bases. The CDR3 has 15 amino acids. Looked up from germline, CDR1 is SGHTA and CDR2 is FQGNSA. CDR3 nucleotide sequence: TGTGCCAGCAGCCAAAGCCGGGGGGGCCGGGGTAAGCAGTTCTTC. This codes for CASSQSRGGRGKQFF.

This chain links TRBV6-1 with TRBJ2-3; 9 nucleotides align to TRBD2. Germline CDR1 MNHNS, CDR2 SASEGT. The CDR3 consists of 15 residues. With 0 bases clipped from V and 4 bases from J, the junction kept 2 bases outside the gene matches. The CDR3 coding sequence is TGTGCCAGCAGTGAAGCGCTAGCGGGGCCAGATACGCAGTATTTT. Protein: CASSEALAGPDTQYF.

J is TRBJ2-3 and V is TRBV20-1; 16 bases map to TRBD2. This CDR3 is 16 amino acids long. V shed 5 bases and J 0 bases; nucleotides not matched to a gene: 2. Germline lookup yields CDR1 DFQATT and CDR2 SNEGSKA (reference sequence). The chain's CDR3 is CSAPGLAGGSTDTQYF. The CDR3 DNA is TGCAGTGCTCCGGGACTAGCGGGAGGGAGCACAGATACGCAGTATTTT.

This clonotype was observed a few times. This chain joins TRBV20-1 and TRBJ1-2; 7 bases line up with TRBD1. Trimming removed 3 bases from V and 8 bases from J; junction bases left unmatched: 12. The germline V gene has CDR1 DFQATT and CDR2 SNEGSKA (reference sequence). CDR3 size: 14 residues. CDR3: CSARPGTFRGGYTF. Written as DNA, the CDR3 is TGCAGTGCTAGGCCCGGGACCTTCAGGGGGGGCTACACCTTC.

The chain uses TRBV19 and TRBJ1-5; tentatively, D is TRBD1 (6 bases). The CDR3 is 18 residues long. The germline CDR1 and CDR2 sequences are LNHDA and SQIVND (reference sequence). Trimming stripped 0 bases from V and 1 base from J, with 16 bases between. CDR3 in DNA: TGTGCCAGTAGTATAGATCTCAGGGGCATTGGGAGCAATCAGCCCCAGCATTTT. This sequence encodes CASSIDLRGIGSNQPQHF.

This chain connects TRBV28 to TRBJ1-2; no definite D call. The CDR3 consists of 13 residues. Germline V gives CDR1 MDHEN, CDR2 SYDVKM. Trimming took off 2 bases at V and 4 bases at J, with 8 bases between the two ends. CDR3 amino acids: CASSLERSYGYTF. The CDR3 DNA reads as TGTGCCAGCAGTTTAGAGCGGAGCTATGGCTACACCTTC.

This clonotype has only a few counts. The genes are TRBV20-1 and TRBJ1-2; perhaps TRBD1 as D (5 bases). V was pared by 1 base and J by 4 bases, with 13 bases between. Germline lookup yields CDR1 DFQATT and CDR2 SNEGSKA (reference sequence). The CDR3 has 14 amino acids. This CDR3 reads CSARAAPGGYGYTF. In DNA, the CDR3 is TGCAGTGCTAGAGCGGCCCCTGGGGGCTATGGCTACACCTTC.

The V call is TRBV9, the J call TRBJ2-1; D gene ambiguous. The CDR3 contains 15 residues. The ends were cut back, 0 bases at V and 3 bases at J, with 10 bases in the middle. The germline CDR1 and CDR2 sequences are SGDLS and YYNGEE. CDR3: CASSVEAGSYNEQFF. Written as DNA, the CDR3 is TGTGCCAGCAGCGTAGAGGCCGGCAGCTACAATGAGCAGTTCTTC.

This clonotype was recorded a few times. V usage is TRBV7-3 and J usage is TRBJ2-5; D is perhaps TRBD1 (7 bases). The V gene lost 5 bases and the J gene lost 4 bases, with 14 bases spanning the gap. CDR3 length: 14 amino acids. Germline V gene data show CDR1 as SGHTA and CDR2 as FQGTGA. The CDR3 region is CASSPAGGRETQYF. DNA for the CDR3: TGTGCCAGCAGCCCGGCAGGGGGGAGAGAGACCCAGTACTTC.

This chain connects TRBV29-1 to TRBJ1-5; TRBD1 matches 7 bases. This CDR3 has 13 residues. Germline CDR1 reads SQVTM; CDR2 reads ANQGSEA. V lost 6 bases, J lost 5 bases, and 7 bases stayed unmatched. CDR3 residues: CSVKGAFDQPQHF. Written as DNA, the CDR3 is TGCAGCGTGAAGGGGGCTTTCGATCAGCCCCAGCATTTT.

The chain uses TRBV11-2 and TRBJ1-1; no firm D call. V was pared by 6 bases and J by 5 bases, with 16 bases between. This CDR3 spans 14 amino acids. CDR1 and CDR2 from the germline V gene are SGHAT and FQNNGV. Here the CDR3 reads CASREAWRGTEAFF. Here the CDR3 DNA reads TGTGCCAGCAGGGAGGCATGGAGAGGGACTGAAGCTTTCTTT. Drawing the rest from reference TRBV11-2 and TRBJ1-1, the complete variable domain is EAGVAQSPRYKIIEKRQSVAFWCNPISGHATLYWYQQILGQGPKLLIQFQNNGVVDDSQLPKDRFSAERLKGVDSTLKIQPAKLEDSAVYLCASREAWRGTEAFFGQGTRLTVV.

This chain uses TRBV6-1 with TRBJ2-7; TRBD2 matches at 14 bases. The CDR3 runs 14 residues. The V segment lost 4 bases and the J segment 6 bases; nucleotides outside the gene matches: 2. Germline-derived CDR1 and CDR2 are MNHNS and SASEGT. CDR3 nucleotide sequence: TGTGCCAGCAGTGGGACTAGCGGGAGGACCGAGCAGTACTTC. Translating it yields CASSGTSGRTEQYF.

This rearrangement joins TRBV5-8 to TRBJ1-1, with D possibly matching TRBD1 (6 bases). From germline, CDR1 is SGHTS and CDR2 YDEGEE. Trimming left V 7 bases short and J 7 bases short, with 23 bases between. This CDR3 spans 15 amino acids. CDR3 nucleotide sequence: TGTGCCAGCCGACTTGGGGGGGCTGGGTTTGGTGAAGCTTTCTTT. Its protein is CASRLGGAGFGEAFF.

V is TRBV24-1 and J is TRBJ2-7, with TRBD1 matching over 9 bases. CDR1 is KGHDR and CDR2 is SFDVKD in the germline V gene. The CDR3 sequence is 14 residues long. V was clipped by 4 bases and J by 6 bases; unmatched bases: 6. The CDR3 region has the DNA TGTGCCACCAGTGACCCGGGACAGGGTTTCGAGCAGTACTTC. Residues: CATSDPGQGFEQYF.

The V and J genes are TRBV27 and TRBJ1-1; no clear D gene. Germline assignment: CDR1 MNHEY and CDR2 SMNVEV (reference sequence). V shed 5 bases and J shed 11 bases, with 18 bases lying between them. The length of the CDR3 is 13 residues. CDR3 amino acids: CASSPRARPRAFF. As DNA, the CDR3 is TGTGCCAGCAGTCCCCGGGCACGGCCAAGGGCTTTCTTT.

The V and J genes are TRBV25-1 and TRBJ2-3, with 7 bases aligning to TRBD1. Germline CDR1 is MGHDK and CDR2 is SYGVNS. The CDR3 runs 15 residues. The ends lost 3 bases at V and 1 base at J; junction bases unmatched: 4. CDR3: CASSEGDRGTDTQYF. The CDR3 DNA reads TGTGCCAGCAGTGAGGGTGACAGGGGCACAGATACGCAGTATTTT.

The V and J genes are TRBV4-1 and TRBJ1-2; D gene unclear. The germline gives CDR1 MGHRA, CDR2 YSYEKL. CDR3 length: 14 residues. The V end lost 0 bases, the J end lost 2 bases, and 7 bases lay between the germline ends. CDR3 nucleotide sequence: TGCGCCAGCAGCCAAGAGGGCGTGAACTATGGCTACACCTTC. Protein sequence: CASSQEGVNYGYTF.

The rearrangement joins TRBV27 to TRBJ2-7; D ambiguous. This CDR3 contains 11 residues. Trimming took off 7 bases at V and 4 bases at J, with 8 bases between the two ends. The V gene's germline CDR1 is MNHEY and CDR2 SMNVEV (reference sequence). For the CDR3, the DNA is TGTGCCAGCACCGACGGATACGAGCAGTACTTC. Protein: CASTDGYEQYF.

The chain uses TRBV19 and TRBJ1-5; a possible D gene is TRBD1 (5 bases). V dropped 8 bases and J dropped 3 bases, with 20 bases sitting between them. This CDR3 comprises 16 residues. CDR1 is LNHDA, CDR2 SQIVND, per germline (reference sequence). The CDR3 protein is CASGGTEFSFNQPQHF. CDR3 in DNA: TGTGCCAGTGGGGGGACTGAGTTCTCCTTCAATCAGCCCCAGCATTTT.

The CDR3 is CASSSYGQGPNTEAFF. The DNA of the CDR3 is TGTGCCAGCAGCTCCTACGGACAGGGGCCAAACACTGAAGCTTTCTTT. V is TRBV7-9 and J is TRBJ1-1; 9 bases are shared with TRBD1. The CDR3 is 16 amino acids. Germline trimming cut 4 bases from V and 2 bases from J; bases unmatched to any gene: 8. Germline V gene data show CDR1 as SEHNR and CDR2 as FQNEAQ (reference sequence).

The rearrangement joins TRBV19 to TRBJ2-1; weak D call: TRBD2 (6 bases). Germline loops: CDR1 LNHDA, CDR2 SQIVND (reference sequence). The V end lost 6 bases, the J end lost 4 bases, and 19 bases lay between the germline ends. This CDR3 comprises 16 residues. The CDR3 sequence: CASSPVLDGGYNEQFF. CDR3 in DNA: TGTGCCAGTAGCCCAGTCCTCGACGGAGGGTACAATGAGCAGTTCTTC.

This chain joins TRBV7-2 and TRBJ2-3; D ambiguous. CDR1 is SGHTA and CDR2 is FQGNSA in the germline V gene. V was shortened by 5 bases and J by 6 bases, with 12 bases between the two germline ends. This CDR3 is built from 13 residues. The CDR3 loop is CASSLIRMDTQYF. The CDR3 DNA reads TGTGCCAGCAGCCTCATAAGGATGGATACGCAGTATTTT.